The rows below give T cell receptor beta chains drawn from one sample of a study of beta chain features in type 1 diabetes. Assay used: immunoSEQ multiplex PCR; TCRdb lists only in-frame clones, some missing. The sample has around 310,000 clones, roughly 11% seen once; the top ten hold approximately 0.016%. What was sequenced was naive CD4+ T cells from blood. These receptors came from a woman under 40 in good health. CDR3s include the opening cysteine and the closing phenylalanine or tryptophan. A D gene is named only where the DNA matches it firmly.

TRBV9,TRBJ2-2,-,CASSATGPGELFF
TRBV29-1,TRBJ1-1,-,CSVRTESHTEAFF
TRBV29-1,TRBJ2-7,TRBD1,CSVEQNRGGEQYF
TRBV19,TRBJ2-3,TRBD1,CASSPGTGVTDTQYF
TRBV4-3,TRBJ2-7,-,CASSQHSTGLYEQYF
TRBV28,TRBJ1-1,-,CASSLDLSGGTEAFF
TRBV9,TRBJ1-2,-,CASSVELQDARDGYTF
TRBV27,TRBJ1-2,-,CASSFRRTNYGYTF
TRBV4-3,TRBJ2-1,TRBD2,CASSSLAGSYNEQFF
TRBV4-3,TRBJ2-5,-,CASSQGEQGGGTQYF
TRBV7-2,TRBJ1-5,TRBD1,CASSTGQGSQPQHF
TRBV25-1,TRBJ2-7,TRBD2,CASSESGTINEQYF
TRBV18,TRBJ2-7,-,CASSQLVSGSYEQYF
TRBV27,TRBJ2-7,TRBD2,CARPNRREVPYEQYF
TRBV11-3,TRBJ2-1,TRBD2,CASSLGSGEYNEQFF
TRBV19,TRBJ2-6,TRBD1,CASSIILGQGGANVLTF
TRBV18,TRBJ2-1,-,CASSPEQANEQFF
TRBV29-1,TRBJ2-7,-,CSVLQGSHEQYF
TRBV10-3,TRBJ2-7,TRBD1,CAIMGTGAYEQYF
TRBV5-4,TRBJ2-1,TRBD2,CASSPQTSTVDEQFF
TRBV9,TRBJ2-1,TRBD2,CASSEGLAGGSLINNEQFF
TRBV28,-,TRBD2,CASRLAGPFYEQYF
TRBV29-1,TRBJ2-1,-,CSVVAQEFDEQFF
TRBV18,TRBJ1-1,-,CASSEGAANTEAFF
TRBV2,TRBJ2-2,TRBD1,CASTLRQGTGELFF
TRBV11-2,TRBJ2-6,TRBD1,CASSADRALSGANVLTF
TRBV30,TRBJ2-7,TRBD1,CAWSVRDRGHEQYF
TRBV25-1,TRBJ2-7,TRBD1,CASSAGTGLYEQYF
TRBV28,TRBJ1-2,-,CASSSLYGYTF
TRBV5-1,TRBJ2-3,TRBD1,CASSLGQEADTQYF
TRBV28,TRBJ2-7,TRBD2,CASSPALAGISYEQYF
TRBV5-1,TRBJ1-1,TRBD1,CATARQGMNTEAFF
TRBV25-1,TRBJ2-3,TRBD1,CASSRQGGTDTQYF
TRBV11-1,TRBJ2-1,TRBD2,CASSSPWREILGEQFF
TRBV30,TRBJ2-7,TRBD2,CAWRQAGGFEQYF
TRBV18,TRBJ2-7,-,CASSPSGSEQYF
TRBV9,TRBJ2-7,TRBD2,CASSVGAGFGGYEQYF
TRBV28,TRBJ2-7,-,CASRPSQVSYEQYF
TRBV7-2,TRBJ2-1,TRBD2,CASSISGTSVYSSYNEQFF
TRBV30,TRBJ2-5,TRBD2,CAWSGHPTSGRLGETQYF
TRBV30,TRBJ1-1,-,CAWKSFRINTEAFF
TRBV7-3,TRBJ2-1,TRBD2,CASSLGLAGDNEQFF
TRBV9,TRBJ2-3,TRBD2,CASSIGLAGADTQYF
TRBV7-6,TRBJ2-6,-,CASSLWGAGANVLTF
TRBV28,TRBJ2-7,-,CASSFQGYHEQYF
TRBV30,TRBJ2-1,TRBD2,CAWSWTGGSYNEQFF
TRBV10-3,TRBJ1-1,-,CAISGTYHTEAFF
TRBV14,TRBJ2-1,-,CASSQDGRPRGQFF
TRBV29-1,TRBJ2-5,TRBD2,CSVAGPGLRTSDGTQYF
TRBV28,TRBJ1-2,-,CATGRQNYGYTF
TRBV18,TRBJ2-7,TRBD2,CASSPELAGSYEQYF
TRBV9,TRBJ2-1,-,CASSVGEAPQFF
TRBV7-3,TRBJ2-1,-,CASSLRHGNNEQFF